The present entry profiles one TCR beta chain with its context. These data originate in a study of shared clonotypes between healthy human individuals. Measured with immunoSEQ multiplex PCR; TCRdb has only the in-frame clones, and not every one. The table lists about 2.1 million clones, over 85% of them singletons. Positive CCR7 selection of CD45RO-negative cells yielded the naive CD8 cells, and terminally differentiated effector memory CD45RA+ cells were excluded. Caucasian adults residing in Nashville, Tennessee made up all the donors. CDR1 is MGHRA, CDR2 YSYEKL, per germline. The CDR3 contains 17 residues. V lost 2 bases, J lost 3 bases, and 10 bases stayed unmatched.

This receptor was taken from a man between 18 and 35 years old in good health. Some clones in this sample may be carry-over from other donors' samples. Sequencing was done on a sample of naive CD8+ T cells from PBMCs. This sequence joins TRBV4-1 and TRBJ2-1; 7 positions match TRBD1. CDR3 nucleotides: TGCGCCAGCAGCCAACCCTCCGCAGGGGGTAACTACAATGAGCAGTTCTTC. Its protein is CASSQPSAGGNYNEQFF.